This T cell receptor (beta chain) appears in the sequencing data of a study of blood T cell repertoires in COVID-19. Study-level information: Acute and convalescent COVID-19 specimens originated in the United States, Italy and Spain. Nucleic acid was either cDNA or gDNA, and it came from T cells, B-cell-depleted T cells, or PBMCs.

This CDR3 has 14 residues. Germline V lookup: CDR1 SGHRS, CDR2 YFSETQ. V lost 3 bases and J 0 bases, leaving 10 bases between the germline ends. This clone was seen only a few times. Clones were read by immunoSEQ multiplex PCR, and TCRdb kept only the in-frame ones, dropping some. The sample gives 100,000 to 150,000 clones, around four fifths of which show up once; over 5% is in the top ten. V gene TRBV5-1 combines with J gene TRBJ2-7; weak D call: TRBD2 (6 bases). The receptor was isolated from a man of 80 years or more with active or convalescent COVID-19. The sample comprised peripheral blood. CDR3 coding DNA: TGCGCCAGCAGCTACGGGGGTACCTCCTACGAGCAGTACTTC. It is translated as CASSYGGTSYEQYF.